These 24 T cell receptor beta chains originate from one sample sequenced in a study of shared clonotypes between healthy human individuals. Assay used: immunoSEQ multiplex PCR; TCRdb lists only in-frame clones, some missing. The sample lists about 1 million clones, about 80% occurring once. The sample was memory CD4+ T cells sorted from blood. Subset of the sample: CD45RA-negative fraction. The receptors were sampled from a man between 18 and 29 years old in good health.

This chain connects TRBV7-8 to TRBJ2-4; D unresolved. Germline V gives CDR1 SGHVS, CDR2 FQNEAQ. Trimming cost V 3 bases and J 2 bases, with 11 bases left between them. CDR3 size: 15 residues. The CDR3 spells CASSLSALSKNIQYF. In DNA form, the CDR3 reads TGTGCCAGCAGCTTGTCGGCCCTGTCCAAAAACATTCAGTACTTC.

CDR3 sequence: CASSRDRASGYTF. The CDR3 DNA sequence: TGCGCCAGCTCCCGGGACAGGGCCAGTGGCTACACCTTC. This chain connects TRBV10-1 to TRBJ1-2; 9 nucleotides align to TRBD1. The germline V gene encodes CDR1 WNHNN and CDR2 SYGVQD (reference sequence). Trimming took 8 bases from V and 7 from J; bases not matched to a gene: 8. The CDR3 has 13 residues.

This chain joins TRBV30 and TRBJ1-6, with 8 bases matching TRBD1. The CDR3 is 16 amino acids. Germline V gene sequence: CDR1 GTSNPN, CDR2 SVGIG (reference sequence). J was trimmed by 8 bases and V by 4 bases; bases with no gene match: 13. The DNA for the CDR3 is TGTGCCTGGAACTCACGGCCGGGACAGGACCATTCACCCCTCCACTTT. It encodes CAWNSRPGQDHSPLHF. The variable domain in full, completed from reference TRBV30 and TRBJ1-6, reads SQTIHQWPATLVQPVGSPLSLECTVEGTSNPNLYWYRQAAGRGLQLLFYSVGIGQISSEVPQNLSASRPQDRQFILSSKKLLLSDSGFYLCAWNSRPGQDHSPLHFGNGTRLTVT.

The CDR3 loop is CASSSINTVGNTIYF. For the CDR3, the DNA is TGTGCCAGCAGCTCCATTAACACAGTTGGAAACACCATATATTTT. This chain uses TRBV28 with TRBJ1-3; D unresolved. This CDR3 comprises 15 residues. Trimming removed 6 bases from V and 3 bases from J, with 15 bases in between. Germline V lookup: CDR1 MDHEN, CDR2 SYDVKM. The full variable domain, rest sourced from reference TRBV28 and TRBJ1-3, is DVKVTQSSRYLVKRTGEKVFLECVQDMDHENMFWYRQDPGLGLRLIYFSYDVKMKEKGDIPEGYSVSREKKERFSLILESASTNQTSMYLCASSSINTVGNTIYFGEGSWLTVV.

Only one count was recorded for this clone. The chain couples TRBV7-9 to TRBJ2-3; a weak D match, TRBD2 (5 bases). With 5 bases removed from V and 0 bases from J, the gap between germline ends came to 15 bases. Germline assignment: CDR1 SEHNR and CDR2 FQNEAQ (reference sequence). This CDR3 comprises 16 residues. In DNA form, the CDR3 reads TGTGCCAGCAGCATGCCCCGGGAAACTAGCACAGATACGCAGTATTTT. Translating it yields CASSMPRETSTDTQYF. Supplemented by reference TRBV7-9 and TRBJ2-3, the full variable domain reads DTGVSQNPRHKITKRGQNVTFRCDPISEHNRLYWYRQTLGQGPEFLTYFQNEAQLEKSRLLSDRFSAERPKGSFSTLEIQRTEQGDSAMYLCASSMPRETSTDTQYFGPGTRLTVL.

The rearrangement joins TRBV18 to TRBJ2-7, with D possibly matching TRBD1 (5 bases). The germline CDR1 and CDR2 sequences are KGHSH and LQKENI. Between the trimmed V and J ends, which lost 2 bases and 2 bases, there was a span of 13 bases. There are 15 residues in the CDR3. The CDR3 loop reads CASSPGSGAAYEQYF. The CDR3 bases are TGTGCCAGCTCACCAGGGTCTGGGGCAGCCTACGAGCAGTACTTC.

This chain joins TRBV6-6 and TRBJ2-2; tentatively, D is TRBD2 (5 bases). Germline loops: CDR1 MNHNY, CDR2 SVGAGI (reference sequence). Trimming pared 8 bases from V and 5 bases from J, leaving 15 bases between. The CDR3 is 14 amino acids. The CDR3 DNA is TGTGCCAGCGCAGAAAGAGGGCGGACCGGGGAGCTGTTTTTT. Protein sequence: CASAERGRTGELFF.

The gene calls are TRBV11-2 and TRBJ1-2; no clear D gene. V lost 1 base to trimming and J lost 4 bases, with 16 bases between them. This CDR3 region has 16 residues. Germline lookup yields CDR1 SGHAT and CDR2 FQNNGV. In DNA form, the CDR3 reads TGTGCCAGCAGCTTAGGAGGTGGTGCAGACCGCTATGGCTACACCTTC. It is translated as CASSLGGGADRYGYTF.

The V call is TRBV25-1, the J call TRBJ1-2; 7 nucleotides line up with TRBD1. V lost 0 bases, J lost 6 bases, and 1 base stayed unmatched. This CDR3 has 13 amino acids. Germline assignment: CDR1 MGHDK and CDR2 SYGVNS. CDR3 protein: CASSEYQGDGYTF. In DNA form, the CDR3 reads TGTGCCAGCAGTGAATATCAGGGGGATGGCTACACCTTC.

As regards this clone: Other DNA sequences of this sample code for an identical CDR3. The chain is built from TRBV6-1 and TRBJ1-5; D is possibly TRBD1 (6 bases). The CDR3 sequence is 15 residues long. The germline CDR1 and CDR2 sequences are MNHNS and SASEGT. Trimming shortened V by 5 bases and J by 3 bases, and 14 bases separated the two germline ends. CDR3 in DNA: TGTGCCAGCAGTACTTTAACAGGGCTCAATCAGCCCCAGCATTTT. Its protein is CASSTLTGLNQPQHF.

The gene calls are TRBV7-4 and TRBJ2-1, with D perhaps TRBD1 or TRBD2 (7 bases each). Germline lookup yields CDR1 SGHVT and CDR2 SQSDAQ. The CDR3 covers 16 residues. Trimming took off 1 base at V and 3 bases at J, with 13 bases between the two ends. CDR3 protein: CASSLGEGAFYNEQFF. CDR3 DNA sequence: TGTGCCAGCAGCTTAGGGGAGGGGGCCTTCTACAATGAGCAGTTCTTC. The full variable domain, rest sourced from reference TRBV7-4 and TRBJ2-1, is GAGVSQSPRYKVAKRGRDVALRCDSISGHVTLYWYRQTLGQGSEVLTYSQSDAQRDKSGRPSGRFSAERPERSVSTLKIQRTEQGDSAVYLCASSLGEGAFYNEQFFGPGTRLTVL.

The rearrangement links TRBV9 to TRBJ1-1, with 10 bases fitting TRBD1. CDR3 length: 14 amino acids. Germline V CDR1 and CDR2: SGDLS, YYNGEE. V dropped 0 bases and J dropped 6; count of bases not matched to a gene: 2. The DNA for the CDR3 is TGTGCCAGCAGCGTAGCTGGACAGGGGGCTGAAGCTTTCTTT. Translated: CASSVAGQGAEAFF.

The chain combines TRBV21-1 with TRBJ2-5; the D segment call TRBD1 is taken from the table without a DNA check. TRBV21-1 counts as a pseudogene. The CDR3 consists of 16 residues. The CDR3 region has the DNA TGTGCCAGCAGCAAAGGGAAAGGGACAGCCCAAGAGACCCAGTACTTC. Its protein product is CASSKGKGTAQETQYF.

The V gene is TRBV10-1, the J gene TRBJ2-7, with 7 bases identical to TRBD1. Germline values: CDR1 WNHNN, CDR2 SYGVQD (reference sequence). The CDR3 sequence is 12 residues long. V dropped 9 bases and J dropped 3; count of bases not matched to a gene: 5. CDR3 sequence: CASDRADYEQYF. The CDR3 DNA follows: TGCGCCAGTGACAGGGCGGACTACGAGCAGTACTTC.

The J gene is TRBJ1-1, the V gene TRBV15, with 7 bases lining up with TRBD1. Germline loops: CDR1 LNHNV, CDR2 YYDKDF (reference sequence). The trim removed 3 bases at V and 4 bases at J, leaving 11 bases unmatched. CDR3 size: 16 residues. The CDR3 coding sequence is TGTGCCACCAGCAGCCCGACAGGGAGGGGGTCCACTGAAGCTTTCTTT. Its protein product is CATSSPTGRGSTEAFF. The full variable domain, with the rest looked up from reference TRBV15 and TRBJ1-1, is DAMVIQNPRYQVTQFGKPVTLSCSQTLNHNVMYWYQQKSSQAPKLLFHYYDKDFNNEADTPDNFQSRRPNTSFCFLDIRSPGLGDTAMYLCATSSPTGRGSTEAFFGQGTRLTVV.

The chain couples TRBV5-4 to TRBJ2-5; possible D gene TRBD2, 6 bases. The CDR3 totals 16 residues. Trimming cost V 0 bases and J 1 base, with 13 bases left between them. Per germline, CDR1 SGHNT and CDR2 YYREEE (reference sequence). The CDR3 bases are TGTGCCAGCAGCTTGGCCGGGGGAGCCTTCCAAGAGACCCAGTACTTC. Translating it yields CASSLAGGAFQETQYF.

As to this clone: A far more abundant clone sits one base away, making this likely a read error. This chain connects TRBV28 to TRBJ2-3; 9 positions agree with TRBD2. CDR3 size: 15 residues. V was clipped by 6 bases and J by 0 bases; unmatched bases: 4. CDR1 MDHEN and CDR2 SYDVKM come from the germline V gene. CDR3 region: CASSSSGTSTDTQYF. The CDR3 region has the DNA TGTGCCAGCAGCTCTAGCGGGACTAGCACAGATACGCAGTATTTT.

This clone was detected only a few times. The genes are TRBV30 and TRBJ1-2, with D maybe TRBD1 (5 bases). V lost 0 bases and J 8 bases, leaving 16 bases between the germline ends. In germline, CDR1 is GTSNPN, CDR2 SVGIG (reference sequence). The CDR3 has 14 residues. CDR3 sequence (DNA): TGTGCCTGGAGTGTATCCATCAGGGTAGGCGGCTACACCTTC. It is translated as CAWSVSIRVGGYTF. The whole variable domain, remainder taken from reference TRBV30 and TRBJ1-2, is SQTIHQWPATLVQPVGSPLSLECTVEGTSNPNLYWYRQAAGRGLQLLFYSVGIGQISSEVPQNLSASRPQDRQFILSSKKLLLSDSGFYLCAWSVSIRVGGYTFGSGTRLTVV.

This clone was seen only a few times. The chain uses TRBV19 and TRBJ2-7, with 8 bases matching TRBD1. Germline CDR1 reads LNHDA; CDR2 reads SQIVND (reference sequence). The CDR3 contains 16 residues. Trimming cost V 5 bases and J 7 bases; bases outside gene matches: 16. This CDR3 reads CASSSRRDRSFLEQYF. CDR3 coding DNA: TGTGCCAGTAGTTCACGACGGGACAGGTCATTCCTTGAGCAGTACTTC.

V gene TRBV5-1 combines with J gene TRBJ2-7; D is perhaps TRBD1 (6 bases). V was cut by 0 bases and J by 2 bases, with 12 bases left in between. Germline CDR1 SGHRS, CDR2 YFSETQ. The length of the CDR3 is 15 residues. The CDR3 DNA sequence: TGCGCCAGCAGCTTGGTGGGGGACACACCCTACGAGCAGTACTTC. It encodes CASSLVGDTPYEQYF.

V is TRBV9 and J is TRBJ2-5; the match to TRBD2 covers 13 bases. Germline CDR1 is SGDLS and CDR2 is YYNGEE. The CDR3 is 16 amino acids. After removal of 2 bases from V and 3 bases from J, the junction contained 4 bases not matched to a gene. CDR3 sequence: CASSVGLAGDKETQYF. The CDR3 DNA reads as TGTGCCAGCAGCGTCGGACTAGCGGGGGATAAAGAGACCCAGTACTTC.

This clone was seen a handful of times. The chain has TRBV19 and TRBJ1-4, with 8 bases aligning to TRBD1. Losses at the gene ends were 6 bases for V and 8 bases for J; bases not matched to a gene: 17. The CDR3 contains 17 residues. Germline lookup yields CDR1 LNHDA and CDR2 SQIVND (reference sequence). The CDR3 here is CASSTPKVRGRGEKLFF. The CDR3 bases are TGTGCCAGTAGCACCCCCAAGGTCAGGGGGCGAGGGGAAAAACTGTTTTTT.

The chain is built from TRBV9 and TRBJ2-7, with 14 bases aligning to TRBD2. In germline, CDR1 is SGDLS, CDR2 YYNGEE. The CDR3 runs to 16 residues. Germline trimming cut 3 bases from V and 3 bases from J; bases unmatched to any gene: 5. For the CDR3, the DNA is TGTGCCAGCAGCGCGGGACTAGCGGGAGATAACTACGAGCAGTACTTC. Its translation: CASSAGLAGDNYEQYF.

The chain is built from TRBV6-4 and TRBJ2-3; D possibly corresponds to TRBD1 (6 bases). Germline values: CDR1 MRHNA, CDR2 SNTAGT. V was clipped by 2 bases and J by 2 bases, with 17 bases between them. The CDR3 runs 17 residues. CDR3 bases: TGTGCCAGCAGTGACCAGGTTGGGGGCGCAGCCACAGATACGCAGTATTTT. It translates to CASSDQVGGAATDTQYF.